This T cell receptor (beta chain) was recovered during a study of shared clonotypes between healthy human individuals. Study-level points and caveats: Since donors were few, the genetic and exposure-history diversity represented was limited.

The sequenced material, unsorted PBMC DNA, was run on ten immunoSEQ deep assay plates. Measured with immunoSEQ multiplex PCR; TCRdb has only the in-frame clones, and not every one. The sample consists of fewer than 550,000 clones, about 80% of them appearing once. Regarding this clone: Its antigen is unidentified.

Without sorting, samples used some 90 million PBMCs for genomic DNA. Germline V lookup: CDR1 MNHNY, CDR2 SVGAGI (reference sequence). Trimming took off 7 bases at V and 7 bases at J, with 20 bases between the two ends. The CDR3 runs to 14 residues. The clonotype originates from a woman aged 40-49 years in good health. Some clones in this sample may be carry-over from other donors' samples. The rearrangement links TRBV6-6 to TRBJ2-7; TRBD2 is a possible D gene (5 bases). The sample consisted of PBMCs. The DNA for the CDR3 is TGTGCCAGCAAGGAGGCGGTAGCGTTTGGAGAGCAGTACTTC. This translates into CASKEAVAFGEQYF.